This paragraph covers one TCR beta chain sequence. The antigen is not known. Sequencing used immunoSEQ multiplex PCR; TCRdb keeps in-frame clones, though not all of them. The table records about 20,000 clones, 60% to 80% of them present only once. This sample was included in a study of CD4 T cells in relation to SARS-CoV-2 and coronaviruses. The overall study: PBMCs were cultured with antigen for roughly 11 days before TCR beta sequencing.

The unexposed donors gave CD4+ T cells in about 2010-2018, prior to COVID-19. After about 11 days of culture, CD4+ T cells were isolated. Looked up from germline, CDR1 is MNHEY and CDR2 is SVGAGI. The CDR3 contains 14 residues. The V and J ends lost 5 bases and 3 bases, in that order; junction bases with no gene match: 4. The clonotype was recovered from a human donor in good health. The chain has TRBV6-5 and TRBJ1-5, with 7 bases aligning to TRBD1. The sample was CD4+ T cells from PBMCs, cultured in vitro. CDR3 DNA sequence: TGTGCCAGCAGTCGGGACAGCGACAATCAGCCCCAGCATTTT. Its protein is CASSRDSDNQPQHF.